The 25 T cell receptor beta chains reported below all come from one sample, sequenced in a study of molecular identifiers for immune sequencing clone quantification (dated by TCRdb to 2016 to 2019). Libraries came from PCR. The data were produced on an Illumina HiSeq 4000. The raw public data were reprocessed by TCRdb itself: fastp quality trimming at Q25, MiXCR clonotype calling, in-frame beta chains only. Each record represents a unique CDR3 protein, reported with the most common genes and DNA among its rows. The sample data list about 12,000 distinct CDR3 sequences, and 15% to 20% of these were observed just once. The biggest ten clones account for about 1.5% of the sample. The sample was naive CD8+ T cells from blood, with Jurkat cell RNA spiked in. The cell subset or site label, as the study defines it: FACS-sorted CD8+CD4-CCR7+CD45RA+ naive T cells. The source of these receptors is a human donor in good health. Some libraries in this study had Jurkat cell RNA spiked in.

Within the sample, this clonotype is medium-sized. The rearrangement joins TRBV29-1 to TRBJ2-7; tentatively, D is TRBD2 (6 bases). Trimming removed 1 base at V and 2 bases at J, with 6 bases between. Germline-derived CDR1 and CDR2 are SQVTM and ANQGSEA. CDR3 length equals 12 residues. In nucleotides, the CDR3 is TGCAGCGTTGAAGGGACTACCTACGAGCAGTACTTC. Protein: CSVEGTTYEQYF.

This clonotype is judged medium-sized (0.01 to 0.1%). The chain carries TRBV27 and TRBJ2-7; 14 nucleotides line up with TRBD2. Germline V gene lookup returns CDR1 MNHEY and CDR2 SMNVEV (reference sequence). The CDR3 covers 15 residues. V shed 5 bases and J 4 bases; nucleotides not matched to a gene: 4. The CDR3 loop reads CASSPGTSGSYEQYF. In DNA form, the CDR3 reads TGTGCCAGCAGTCCAGGGACTAGCGGGAGTTACGAGCAGTACTTC.

Notes on this clonotype: Because it lacks the conserved phenylalanine or tryptophan at the end, this CDR3 is likely a read error. The J gene is TRBJ2-3, the V gene TRBV4-1; D gene unclear. CDR1 and CDR2 from the germline V gene are MGHRA and YSYEKL. CDR3 length equals 14 residues. Trimming shortened V by 0 bases and J by 4 bases, and 8 bases separated the two germline ends. The CDR3 protein is CASSQEGPPDTQYS. CDR3 nucleotides: TGCGCCAGCAGCCAAGAAGGCCCTCCAGATACGCAGTATTCT.

Concerning this clonotype itself: At one boundary the junction diverges from the germline segment, which might be a read error. The chain is built from TRBV4-1 and TRBJ1-1; TRBD1 matches 7 bases. This CDR3 is built from 14 residues. The germline V gene encodes CDR1 MGHRA and CDR2 YSYEKL. CDR3 sequence: CASSLEGGARGAFF. CDR3 nucleotide sequence: TGTGCCAGCAGCCTAGAAGGGGGCGCCCGGGGAGCTTTCTTT.

This sequence joins TRBV7-6 and TRBJ1-5; 8 bases fit TRBD1. Germline V gene sequence: CDR1 SGHVS, CDR2 FNYEAQ. This CDR3 is 17 amino acids long. The junction had 9 bases not matched to a gene; V was cut back by 5 bases and J by 0 bases. The CDR3 bases are TGTGCCAGCAGCCCTGGGACAGGATATTATAGCAATCAGCCCCAGCATTTT. The encoded protein is CASSPGTGYYSNQPQHF.

This clonotype was seen ten or more times. This rearrangement joins TRBV19 to TRBJ1-2; possible D gene TRBD1, 5 bases. There are 16 residues in the CDR3. In germline, CDR1 is LNHDA, CDR2 SQIVND (reference sequence). Trimming shortened V by 7 bases and J by 1 base, and 19 bases separated the two germline ends. The CDR3 protein is CASTFWEGTNNYGYTF. CDR3 bases: TGTGCCAGTACCTTCTGGGAGGGGACGAATAACTATGGCTACACCTTC.

With regard to this clonotype: A much larger clone is a single base away; this may be a read error. In DNA, the CDR3 is TGCAGTGCTAGGGGAACTAGCGGGAGGGCCGTTGAGCAGTTCTTC. This gives the protein CSARGTSGRAVEQFF. This chain connects TRBV20-1 to TRBJ2-1, with 13 bases identical to TRBD2. This CDR3 comprises 15 residues. Trimming removed 3 bases from V and 9 bases from J; junction bases left unmatched: 8. Per the germline V gene, CDR1 is DFQATT and CDR2 is SNEGSKA (reference sequence).

The rearrangement links TRBV1 to TRBJ2-1; TRBD1, the table's D call, was not compared with the DNA. TRBV1 is tagged as a pseudogene. The CDR3 is 12 residues long. In DNA form, the CDR3 reads TGCACCCGCAGCCCCCCCCAGCGTAGGCAGTTCTTC. Protein sequence: CTRSPPQRRQFF.

Remarks on this clonotype: This CDR3 is missing its conserved last phenylalanine or tryptophan, likely due to a read error. The chain couples TRBV5-1 to TRBJ2-7; D might be TRBD1 (5 bases). The germline V gene has CDR1 SGHRS and CDR2 YFSETQ. V dropped 1 base and J dropped 4 bases, with 9 bases sitting between them. The CDR3 is 13 residues long. Here the CDR3 DNA reads TGCGCCAGCAGCTTGTACAGGCCGTACGAGCAGTACTCC. Amino acid sequence: CASSLYRPYEQYS.

This clonotype is categorized as medium-sized (0.01 to 0.1%). In DNA, the CDR3 is TGTGCCAGCAGCTTAGTCGGGGGGCTCATCACTGAAGCTTTCTTT. This codes for CASSLVGGLITEAFF. V usage is TRBV7-8 and J usage is TRBJ1-1, with a tentative D call TRBD1 (6 bases). The CDR3 totals 15 residues. Germline V CDR1 and CDR2: SGHVS, FQNEAQ. Trimming pared 1 base from V and 4 bases from J, leaving 13 bases between.

This clonotype has just a few counts. The chain carries TRBV27 and TRBJ2-5; D possibly corresponds to TRBD1 (5 bases). Looked up from germline, CDR1 is MNHEY and CDR2 is SMNVEV (reference sequence). The CDR3 extends over 15 amino acids. Trimming removed 5 bases at V and 4 bases at J, with 17 bases between. This CDR3 reads CASSAIQGMIETQYF. The DNA of the CDR3 is TGTGCCAGCAGTGCCATTCAGGGTATGATAGAGACCCAGTACTTC.

This clonotype came up many times. This chain uses TRBV19 with TRBJ1-1; 7 nucleotides match TRBD1. V was clipped by 5 bases and J by 1 base; unmatched bases: 7. The V gene's germline CDR1 is LNHDA and CDR2 SQIVND (reference sequence). The CDR3 totals 15 residues. The CDR3 sequence is CASSWDSQTNTEAFF. The CDR3 coding sequence is TGTGCCAGTAGTTGGGACAGTCAGACGAACACTGAAGCTTTCTTT.

On this clonotype itself: Just one base apart from a much larger clone, this may be a read error. This rearrangement joins TRBV18 to TRBJ2-3, with TRBD1 matching over 7 bases. Trimming took 3 bases from V and 5 from J; bases not matched to a gene: 5. The germline V gene has CDR1 KGHSH and CDR2 LQKENI. CDR3 length equals 14 residues. CDR3 loop: CASSPGTDKDTQYF. CDR3 coding DNA: TGTGCCAGCTCACCGGGGACAGATAAAGATACGCAGTATTTT.

As concerns this clonotype: An end of the junction differs from the germline gene, which may be a read error. V usage is TRBV12-3 or TRBV12-4 and J usage is TRBJ1-5; D possibly corresponds to TRBD1 (6 bases). This CDR3 has 16 amino acids. The CDR3 here is CASGDSGERADQLQHF. DNA for the CDR3: TGTGCCAGCGGGGATTCAGGGGAGAGGGCTGATCAGCTCCAGCATTTT.

This clonotype was counted many times. This CDR3 reads CASRYLRDRYTDTQYF. As DNA, the CDR3 is TGTGCCAGCCGCTACCTCCGGGACAGATACACAGATACGCAGTATTTT. This chain connects TRBV6-1 to TRBJ2-3; 7 positions agree with TRBD1. Germline V gene data show CDR1 as MNHNS and CDR2 as SASEGT. The CDR3 is made up of 16 amino acids. Trimming cost V 8 bases and J 2 bases; bases outside gene matches: 13.

This clonotype appeared many times. The rearrangement uses TRBV7-8 and TRBJ1-1; D is undetermined. This CDR3 is 13 amino acids long. Germline assignment: CDR1 SGHVS and CDR2 FQNEAQ. V dropped 5 bases and J dropped 2 bases, with 9 bases sitting between them. The CDR3 loop is CASSPHYNTEAFF. CDR3 coding DNA: TGTGCCAGCAGCCCACACTACAACACTGAAGCTTTCTTT. The full variable domain, its missing parts supplied by reference TRBV7-8 and TRBJ1-1, is GAGVSQSPRYKVAKRGQDVALRCDPISGHVSLFWYQQALGQGPEFLTYFQNEAQLDKSGLPSDRFFAERPEGSVSTLKIQRTQQEDSAVYLCASSPHYNTEAFFGQGTRLTVV.

V gene TRBV11-3 combines with J gene TRBJ1-4; TRBD1 agrees at 10 bases. V gave up 5 bases and J gave up 6 bases; unmatched junction bases: 6. The V gene's germline CDR1 is SGHNT and CDR2 YENEEA. There are 15 residues in the CDR3. The CDR3 reads CASSPRQGAHEKLFF. The CDR3 DNA is TGTGCCAGCAGCCCAAGACAGGGGGCGCATGAAAAACTGTTTTTT.

Notes on this clonotype: A read error may be the cause here, since a much bigger clone is one base away. The chain's CDR3 is CAWSEVRGSQPQHF. For the CDR3, the DNA is TGTGCCTGGTCCGAGGTCCGGGGCAGTCAGCCCCAGCATTTT. The chain is built from TRBV30 and TRBJ1-5; D might be TRBD1 (5 bases). This CDR3 is 14 amino acids long. The ends were cut back, 5 bases at V and 6 bases at J, with 17 bases in the middle. Germline V lookup: CDR1 GTSNPN, CDR2 SVGIG (reference sequence).

Of note for this clonotype: One base away lies a much larger clone, so this may be a sequencing read error. The chain uses TRBV7-9 and TRBJ1-4, with TRBD1 identical over 10 bases. This CDR3 has 16 residues. Germline V gene sequence: CDR1 SEHNR, CDR2 FQNEAQ (reference sequence). The DNA for the CDR3 is TGTGCCAGCAGCCCTGTACGCGGGACAGGGGACGAAAAACTGCTTTTT. This codes for CASSPVRGTGDEKLLF.

This clonotype is deemed medium-sized. The chain recombines TRBV7-8 with TRBJ1-4, with TRBD1 as a possible D gene (5 bases). The CDR3 is made up of 19 amino acids. Trimming took 0 bases from V and 1 from J, leaving 18 bases between them. Per germline, CDR1 SGHVS and CDR2 FQNEAQ. Here the CDR3 reads CASSLAPGSGSGTNEKLFF. The CDR3 nucleotides are TGTGCCAGCAGCTTAGCGCCGGGTTCAGGGAGCGGAACTAATGAAAAACTGTTTTTT.

This clonotype showed up just a few times. The gene calls are TRBV18 and TRBJ2-6; D uncertain. CDR3 length: 15 amino acids. CDR1 and CDR2 from the germline V gene are KGHSH and LQKENI. The ends were cut back, 2 bases at V and 0 bases at J, with 5 bases in the middle. CDR3 loop: CASSPFTSGANVLTF. The CDR3 nucleotides read TGTGCCAGCTCACCATTTACCTCTGGGGCCAACGTCCTGACTTTC.

This clonotype rates as medium-sized (0.01 to 0.1%). J is TRBJ2-2 and V is TRBV20-1; 12 positions agree with TRBD2. This CDR3 is 16 amino acids long. Germline assignment: CDR1 DFQATT and CDR2 SNEGSKA (reference sequence). Trimming cost V 3 bases and J 7 bases; bases outside gene matches: 9. CDR3 nucleotides: TGCAGTGCTAGTGTGACTAGCGGGAGTCGAATCGGGGAGCTGTTTTTT. Translated: CSASVTSGSRIGELFF.

This clonotype is labeled medium-sized. This sequence joins TRBV7-9 and TRBJ2-3; unclear D gene. Between the trimmed V and J ends, which lost 4 bases and 3 bases, there was a span of 2 bases. The CDR3 runs to 11 residues. Germline V gene lookup returns CDR1 SEHNR and CDR2 FQNEAQ (reference sequence). The DNA of the CDR3 is TGTGCCAGCAGCTCAACAGATACGCAGTATTTT. Its protein product is CASSSTDTQYF.

For this clonotype: This may arise from a read error, as a much more abundant clone is one base away. This sequence joins TRBV12-3 or TRBV12-4 and TRBJ2-1, with unresolved D. The CDR3 has 18 residues. The V and J ends lost 6 bases and 2 bases respectively, with 23 bases between them. As DNA, the CDR3 is TGTGCCAGCAGATCAGGCGGTGGGTTCCCCCAGCCCTACAATGAGCAGTTCTTC. Residues: CASRSGGGFPQPYNEQFF.

To note about this clonotype: A much more abundant neighbour one base away suggests this may be a read error. The rearrangement joins TRBV15 to TRBJ2-2, with 8 bases aligning to TRBD1. The CDR3 spans 19 residues. Trimming cost V 4 bases and J 6 bases; bases outside gene matches: 19. Looked up from germline, CDR1 is LNHNV and CDR2 is YYDKDF (reference sequence). The CDR3 region is CATSNSYLGQAPIPGELFF. The DNA of the CDR3 is TGTGCCACCAGCAACAGCTACCTGGGACAGGCCCCAATCCCCGGGGAGCTGTTTTTT.